The 17 T cell receptor beta chains in this list originate from one sample, sequenced in a study of PD-1 blockade in classical Hodgkin lymphoma. This table comes from immunoSEQ multiplex PCR, and its TCRdb copy is limited to in-frame clones, with some not included. The table lists around 31,000 clones, about 81% of them singletons. Time point here: cycle 4 day 1 (C4D1), after 6 weeks of nivolumab. Exposure to brentuximab vedotin varied, and each patient had relapsed following autologous stem cell transplantation. Material: peripheral blood mononuclear cells (PBMCs), obtained before the fourth cycle of nivolumab. The receptors were gathered from a human donor with classical Hodgkin lymphoma.

V gene TRBV7-2 combines with J gene TRBJ2-7; perhaps TRBD1 as D (6 bases). Germline CDR1 is SGHTA and CDR2 is FQGNSA. The CDR3 consists of 15 residues. The ends were cut back, 5 bases at V and 2 bases at J, with 16 bases in the middle. CDR3 sequence reads: CASSRVGRGPYEQYF. CDR3 in DNA: TGTGCCAGCAGCCGAGTCGGCAGGGGACCCTACGAGCAGTACTTC. Together with reference TRBV7-2 and TRBJ2-7, the CDR3 gives the full variable domain: GAGVSQSPSNKVTEKGKDVELRCDPISGHTALYWYRQSLGQGLEFLIYFQGNSAPDKSGLPSDRFSAERTGGSVSTLTIQRTQQEDSAVYLCASSRVGRGPYEQYFGPGTRLTVT.

This chain connects TRBV9 to TRBJ2-7, with a tentative D call TRBD2 (6 bases). V was clipped by 0 bases and J by 1 base, with 14 bases between them. The germline gives CDR1 SGDLS, CDR2 YYNGEE. CDR3 length equals 16 residues. The CDR3 is CASSVGTRLGSYEQYF. In DNA, the CDR3 is TGTGCCAGCAGCGTAGGCACGCGACTAGGTTCCTACGAGCAGTACTTC.

The chain has TRBV18 and TRBJ2-7, with a possible D match to TRBD2 (6 bases). Germline V gives CDR1 KGHSH, CDR2 LQKENI. V lost 6 bases and J lost 6, with 21 bases in between. The CDR3 runs to 15 residues. CDR3 amino acids: CASSPMREALGEQYV. CDR3 DNA: TGTGCCAGCTCGCCTATGAGGGAGGCTCTGGGCGAGCAGTACGTC.

The chain carries TRBV27 and TRBJ2-1; no reliable D call. This CDR3 is built from 13 residues. Germline loops: CDR1 MNHEY, CDR2 SMNVEV (reference sequence). V lost 2 bases and J 10 bases, leaving 12 bases between the germline ends. The CDR3 sequence: CASSLTPFREQFF. CDR3 DNA sequence: TGTGCCAGCAGTTTAACCCCCTTTAGAGAGCAGTTCTTC.

The chain joins TRBV5-1 to TRBJ2-7; TRBD1 aligns across 8 bases. This CDR3 contains 15 residues. The ends lost 2 bases at V and 1 base at J; junction bases unmatched: 5. CDR1 and CDR2 (germline): SGHRS, YFSETQ. The CDR3 nucleotides are TGCGCCAGCAGCTTTTTCCGGGACAGGTCCTACGAGCAGTACTTC. Protein product: CASSFFRDRSYEQYF.

A few counts support this clone. CDR3 DNA sequence: TGTGCCTGGACCGAAGGGGGCTACGAGCAGTACTTC. It is translated as CAWTEGGYEQYF. V gene TRBV30 combines with J gene TRBJ2-7; TRBD1 is a possible D gene (6 bases). Germline V gene lookup returns CDR1 GTSNPN and CDR2 SVGIG (reference sequence). The CDR3 totals 12 residues. V was trimmed by 4 bases and J by 3 bases, leaving 10 bases between them.

J is TRBJ2-4 and V is TRBV10-3; D might be TRBD1 or TRBD2, each matching 5 bases. Trimming shortened V by 4 bases and J by 7 bases, and 17 bases separated the two germline ends. From germline, CDR1 is ENHRY and CDR2 SYGVKD. This CDR3 is 15 amino acids long. In nucleotides, the CDR3 is TGTGCCATCAGTGGGGACGGGAAGGGGTCGAACATTCAGTACTTC. This encodes CAISGDGKGSNIQYF.

The chain combines TRBV5-1 with TRBJ2-1; TRBD2 matches at 7 bases. V shed 1 base and J 5 bases; nucleotides not matched to a gene: 6. The CDR3 has 15 amino acids. Germline-derived CDR1 and CDR2 are SGHRS and YFSETQ. CDR3 sequence: CASSLWPSGNNEQFF. The DNA for the CDR3 is TGCGCCAGCAGCTTGTGGCCTAGCGGAAACAATGAGCAGTTCTTC.

This rearrangement joins TRBV27 to TRBJ1-1; D not certain. Looked up from germline, CDR1 is MNHEY and CDR2 is SMNVEV (reference sequence). The V end was cut by 8 bases, the J end by 0 bases, with 10 bases between. There are 13 residues in the CDR3. The CDR3 spells CASATRLNTEAFF. Written as DNA, the CDR3 is TGTGCCAGCGCCACTCGTTTGAACACTGAAGCTTTCTTT.

The chain uses TRBV5-1 and TRBJ2-2; 8 bases fit TRBD2. Trimming took 0 bases from V and 4 from J; bases not matched to a gene: 5. The CDR3 runs to 16 residues. In germline, CDR1 is SGHRS, CDR2 YFSETQ. This chain's CDR3 is CASSLDGTRLTGELFF. CDR3 nucleotides: TGCGCCAGCAGCTTGGATGGGACTAGACTCACCGGGGAGCTGTTTTTT.

This sequence joins TRBV5-4 and TRBJ1-1; D is unclear. From germline, CDR1 is SGHNT and CDR2 YYREEE (reference sequence). The germline V and J ends were trimmed by 0 bases and 8 bases, with 14 bases remaining between them. This CDR3 has 14 amino acids. CDR3 amino acids: CASSLAGQPSEAFF. The CDR3, as DNA: TGTGCCAGCAGCTTGGCCGGGCAGCCTTCAGAAGCTTTCTTT. Supplemented by reference TRBV5-4 and TRBJ1-1, the full variable domain reads ETGVTQSPTHLIKTRGQQVTLRCSSQSGHNTVSWYQQALGQGPQFIFQYYREEENGRGNFPPRFSGLQFPNYSSELNVNALELDDSALYLCASSLAGQPSEAFFGQGTRLTVV.

The rearrangement links TRBV29-1 to TRBJ2-1; 9 bases fit TRBD1. This CDR3 spans 13 amino acids. Germline CDR1 SQVTM, CDR2 ANQGSEA. V lost 7 bases, J lost 5 bases, and 6 bases stayed unmatched. The CDR3 DNA is TGCAGCGACCACAGGGGGCTAAACAATGAGCAGTTCTTC. Translated, it gives CSDHRGLNNEQFF.

The CDR3 nucleotides read TGTGCCAGCAGCTGGGACAGGACACTGGAGAAGTACGTC. It is translated as CASSWDRTLEKYV. The V and J genes are TRBV5-6 and TRBJ2-7; TRBD1 matches at 8 bases. The V gene end was trimmed by 3 bases and the J gene end by 11 bases; junction bases not matched to a gene: 10. This CDR3 has 13 residues. Germline CDR1 is SGHDT and CDR2 is YYEEEE.

The chain employs TRBV19 and TRBJ1-1; D ambiguous. CDR1 and CDR2 (germline): LNHDA, SQIVND (reference sequence). The V end lost 8 bases, the J end lost 1 base, and 17 bases lay between the germline ends. This CDR3 comprises 15 residues. The CDR3 region has the DNA TGTGCCAGTGGGTCCCACCGTGATGGGAACACTGAAGCTTTCTTT. Its protein product is CASGSHRDGNTEAFF.

The genes are TRBV7-9 and TRBJ1-1; D might be TRBD1 (6 bases). Looked up from germline, CDR1 is SEHNR and CDR2 is FQNEAQ (reference sequence). CDR3 length: 13 amino acids. V lost 8 bases to trimming and J lost 0 bases, with 10 bases between them. The chain's CDR3 is CASLGALNTEAFF. DNA for the CDR3: TGTGCCAGCCTGGGGGCATTGAACACTGAAGCTTTCTTT.

The gene calls are TRBV28 and TRBJ2-7; 7 nucleotides match TRBD2. The V segment lost 3 bases and the J segment 7 bases; nucleotides outside the gene matches: 18. There are 17 residues in the CDR3. Germline V CDR1 and CDR2: MDHEN, SYDVKM. CDR3 DNA: TGTGCCAGCAGTTTGGGAGGGGACGCCCCTTGGGCTTGGGAGCAGTACTTC. Its protein product is CASSLGGDAPWAWEQYF.

This chain links TRBV10-1 with TRBJ2-3; TRBD2 might be the D (6 bases). CDR1 is WNHNN and CDR2 is SYGVQD in the germline V gene (reference sequence). The CDR3 has 13 amino acids. The V gene lost 6 bases and the J gene lost 4 bases, with 11 bases spanning the gap. CDR3 coding DNA: TGCGCCAGCAGCTTCGGAGGGCCAGATACGCAGTATTTT. This gives the protein CASSFGGPDTQYF.